This T cell receptor (beta chain) was identified in a study of cytomegalovirus exposure and HLA in healthy donors. Study as a whole: The 110 million or so unique TCR beta sequences, from 150 million to 200 million T cells, were found by an earlier analysis.

Points on this clone: Its antigen is currently unknown.

Study-wide results and limits: In a later analysis, HLA-C alleles had the fewest associated TCRs, DRB1 alleles the most. What was likely a sequencing artifact was a cluster of highly shared sequence variants.

It was with 60 Vbeta and 13 Jbeta primers that the PCR ran. TCRdb's copy holds only in-frame clones and misses some; the assay was immunoSEQ multiplex PCR. The sample contains over 150,000 clones, more than 75% of which appear only once. The CDR3 spans 14 residues. Germline V gene sequence: CDR1 SGHTA, CDR2 FQGNSA. V lost 3 bases and J lost 1, with 9 bases in between. This chain connects TRBV7-2 to TRBJ1-1; D is unresolved. The sample taken for sequencing was PBMCs. The TCR was taken from a woman between 45 and 65 years old in good health and CMV-seropositive. This CDR3 reads CASSFSNRNTEAFF. The CDR3 nucleotides are TGTGCCAGCAGCTTTTCTAACAGGAACACTGAAGCTTTCTTT.